Presented here are 27 T cell receptor beta chains from one specimen sequenced in a study of blood T cell repertoires in COVID-19. Some clones are missing from TCRdb's copy, which holds only in-frame ones; the method was immunoSEQ multiplex PCR. The sample records 200,000 to 300,000 clones, 88% being singletons. Material: peripheral blood. The receptors were sampled from a woman in her 30s with acute or convalescent COVID-19.

Remarks on this clone: At one of its ends the junction is not consistent with the germline gene, which may arise from a read error. CDR3 amino acids: CAWSGPSTGLVF. DNA of the CDR3: TGTGCCTGGAGTGGACCTTCGACAGGGTTAGTCTTC. V and J are TRBV30 and TRBJ2-7; TRBD1 matches 7 bases. CDR1 is GTSNPN, CDR2 SVGIG, per germline (reference sequence). CDR3 length: 12 residues. The entire variable domain, with the rest obtained from reference TRBV30 and TRBJ2-7, is as follows: SQTIHQWPATLVQPVGSPLSLECTVEGTSNPNLYWYRQAAGRGLQLLFYSVGIGQISSEVPQNLSASRPQDRQFILSSKKLLLSDSGFYLCAWSGPSTGLVFGPGTRLTVT.

The V gene is TRBV27, the J gene TRBJ1-1; TRBD1 might be the D (5 bases). CDR3 length equals 16 residues. Germline V gene data show CDR1 as MNHEY and CDR2 as SMNVEV (reference sequence). The V end was cut by 2 bases, the J end by 1 base, with 14 bases between. DNA for the CDR3: TGTGCCAGCAGTTTAGGCCAGGGCTTAGGGAACACTGAAGCTTTCTTT. This encodes CASSLGQGLGNTEAFF.

The chain employs TRBV7-2 and TRBJ2-1; 11 nucleotides line up with TRBD2. Trimming cost V 6 bases and J 4 bases; bases outside gene matches: 5. In germline, CDR1 is SGHTA, CDR2 FQGNSA. This CDR3 has 15 residues. Written as DNA, the CDR3 is TGTGCCAGCAGGCAGACTAGCGGGAATTACAATGAGCAGTTCTTC. This encodes CASRQTSGNYNEQFF.

The V call is TRBV14, the J call TRBJ2-7; perhaps TRBD2 as D (6 bases). Trimming left V 2 bases short and J 5 bases short, with 19 bases between. CDR1 SGHDN and CDR2 FVKESK come from the germline V gene. The CDR3 totals 16 residues. The CDR3 bases are TGTGCCAGCAGCCAAATTTTAGTTACTAGCCAGGACGAGCAGTACTTC. It translates to CASSQILVTSQDEQYF. Full variable domain (outside the CDR3, taken from reference TRBV14 and TRBJ2-7): EAGVTQFPSHSVIEKGQTVTLRCDPISGHDNLYWYRRVMGKEIKFLLHFVKESKQDESGMPNNRFLAERTGGTYSTLKVQPAELEDSGVYFCASSQILVTSQDEQYFGPGTRLTVT.

The chain has TRBV7-9 and TRBJ2-7; TRBD1 agrees at 9 bases. The V segment lost 3 bases and the J segment 4 bases; nucleotides outside the gene matches: 10. The CDR3 consists of 16 residues. Per germline, CDR1 SEHNR and CDR2 FQNEAQ (reference sequence). The DNA for the CDR3 is TGTGCCAGCAGCTTTAAGGGCGGGACAGGGAGGTACGAGCAGTACTTC. It is translated as CASSFKGGTGRYEQYF.

V gene TRBV12-5 combines with J gene TRBJ2-2; TRBD1 matches 7 bases. Per germline, CDR1 LGHNT and CDR2 FRNRAP. The ends lost 6 bases at V and 6 bases at J; junction bases unmatched: 7. CDR3 size: 14 residues. The CDR3 nucleotides read TGTGCTAGTGGCCGACAGGGTACCGCCGGGGAGCTGTTTTTT. It encodes CASGRQGTAGELFF.

The chain uses TRBV18 and TRBJ2-1; possible D gene TRBD1, 6 bases. CDR1 is KGHSH and CDR2 is LQKENI in the germline V gene. Trimming cost V 3 bases and J 6 bases, with 15 bases left between them. The CDR3 totals 15 residues. CDR3 protein: CASSPTGFRGNEQFF. DNA of the CDR3: TGTGCCAGCTCACCTACAGGGTTTCGTGGCAATGAGCAGTTCTTC.

The chain employs TRBV15 and TRBJ1-1; D may be TRBD1 (5 bases). In germline, CDR1 is LNHNV, CDR2 YYDKDF (reference sequence). Trimming removed 0 bases at V and 11 bases at J, with 10 bases between. The CDR3 is 12 amino acids. CDR3 DNA sequence: TGTGCCACCAGCAGAGATCGGGGGAGGGCTTTCTTT. This translates into CATSRDRGRAFF.

The rearrangement joins TRBV6-5 to TRBJ2-1; TRBD2 matches at 8 bases. The junction had 8 bases not matched to a gene; V was cut back by 11 bases and J by 5 bases. CDR3 length: 13 residues. The germline CDR1 and CDR2 sequences are MNHEY and SVGAGI. Here the CDR3 DNA reads TGTGCCTGCGTTCTAGCGGGTGACAATGAGCAGTTCTTC. Encoded protein: CACVLAGDNEQFF.

The chain carries TRBV3-1 (or the pseudogene TRBV3-2) and TRBJ2-1; D might be TRBD2 (6 bases). Between the trimmed V and J ends, which lost 6 bases and 4 bases, there was a span of 13 bases. CDR1 and CDR2 (germline): LGHDT, YNNKEL (reference sequence). This CDR3 has 14 residues. The CDR3 region has the DNA TGTGCCAGCAGTCGCCTCCGGGAGTACAATGAGCAGTTCTTC. Protein sequence: CASSRLREYNEQFF.

The rearrangement joins TRBV12-3 or TRBV12-4 to TRBJ2-1; TRBD2 aligns across 7 bases. V dropped 7 bases and J dropped 8; count of bases not matched to a gene: 8. This CDR3 spans 13 amino acids. Here the CDR3 reads CASIRGRVDEQFF. For the CDR3, the DNA is TGTGCCAGCATTCGCGGGAGAGTCGATGAGCAGTTCTTC.

This clone was seen once. This rearrangement joins TRBV7-2 to TRBJ2-1, with a weak D call TRBD2 (7 bases). CDR3 length: 17 residues. Per germline, CDR1 SGHTA and CDR2 FQGNSA. Trimming removed 1 base at V and 3 bases at J, with 16 bases between. In DNA, the CDR3 is TGTGCCAGCAGCTTAGTTGGAGGGGGGGGAGGCTACAATGAGCAGTTCTTC. Translated, it gives CASSLVGGGGGYNEQFF.

The chain combines TRBV21-1 with TRBJ2-3; TRBD2 is the table's D call, not checked against the DNA. TRBV21-1 is reported as a pseudogene. The CDR3 is 14 amino acids. Here the CDR3 reads CASSKVGGTDTQYF. DNA for the CDR3: TGTGCCAGCAGCAAAGTTGGAGGCACAGATACGCAGTATTTT.

This clone was seen once. This chain connects TRBV29-1 to TRBJ2-2, with TRBD2 matching over 10 bases. CDR3 length: 15 residues. Trimming at V came to 1 base and at J to 1 base, leaving 0 bases not matched to a gene. Germline lookup yields CDR1 SQVTM and CDR2 ANQGSEA. The DNA for the CDR3 is TGCAGCGTTGAAGGGACTAGCGGGAACACCGGGGAGCTGTTTTTT. Translating it yields CSVEGTSGNTGELFF.

The chain has TRBV6-6 and TRBJ2-7, with 13 bases identical to TRBD2. Germline lookup yields CDR1 MNHNY and CDR2 SVGAGI (reference sequence). With 6 bases clipped from V and 7 bases from J, the junction kept 9 bases outside the gene matches. The CDR3 contains 15 residues. Here the CDR3 DNA reads TGTGCCAGCAGACGGACTAGCGGGAGTTTGGGGGAGCAGTACTTC. Translating it yields CASRRTSGSLGEQYF.

The chain recombines TRBV3-1 (or the pseudogene TRBV3-2) with TRBJ2-3, with a weak D call TRBD2 (6 bases). With 8 bases removed from V and 10 bases from J, the gap between germline ends came to 19 bases. The CDR3 contains 13 residues. Germline V lookup: CDR1 LGHDT, CDR2 YNNKEL (reference sequence). CDR3 in DNA: TGTGCCAGCGGGCCGAACCTTGCGGGGCCGCAGTATTTT. Its translation is CASGPNLAGPQYF.

This rearrangement joins TRBV6-5 to TRBJ2-2, with 8 bases matching TRBD2. From germline, CDR1 is MNHEY and CDR2 SVGAGI. Germline trimming cut 8 bases from V and 4 bases from J; bases unmatched to any gene: 3. This CDR3 comprises 13 residues. The CDR3 sequence is CASSGGRTGELFF. DNA for the CDR3: TGTGCCAGCTCGGGAGGGCGCACCGGGGAGCTGTTTTTT.

V usage is TRBV30 and J usage is TRBJ1-4; 9 bases are a match to TRBD1. The germline gives CDR1 GTSNPN, CDR2 SVGIG (reference sequence). With V trimmed by 5 bases and J by 7 bases, 8 bases remained unmatched. There are 14 residues in the CDR3. CDR3: CAWGRDRGGEKLFF. As DNA, the CDR3 is TGTGCCTGGGGTAGAGACAGGGGGGGTGAAAAACTGTTTTTT.

The chain links TRBV6-5 to TRBJ2-7; TRBD1 matches at 10 bases. This CDR3 comprises 13 residues. CDR1 and CDR2 from the germline V gene are MNHEY and SVGAGI. The junction had 4 bases not matched to a gene; V was cut back by 8 bases and J by 3 bases. The CDR3 region has the DNA TGTGCCAGCCATAGGACAGGGGGCTACGAGCAGTACTTC. Its protein is CASHRTGGYEQYF.

The V gene is TRBV7-9, the J gene TRBJ1-2, with D unclear. The CDR3 has 11 residues. The germline V gene has CDR1 SEHNR and CDR2 FQNEAQ (reference sequence). V lost 2 bases, J lost 5 bases, and 3 bases lay in between. The CDR3 here is CASSLQYGYTF. CDR3 DNA: TGTGCCAGCAGCTTACAGTATGGCTACACCTTC.

The chain is built from TRBV6-5 and TRBJ2-5; perhaps TRBD1 as D (6 bases). Germline V gene lookup returns CDR1 MNHEY and CDR2 SVGAGI. The CDR3 is made up of 12 amino acids. Trimming left V 5 bases short and J 3 bases short, with 7 bases between. CDR3 DNA: TGTGCCAGCAGTCACAGGGAAGAGACCCAGTACTTC. It is translated as CASSHREETQYF.

The chain recombines TRBV5-1 with TRBJ2-1, with unresolved D. CDR1 and CDR2 (germline): SGHRS, YFSETQ. V lost 4 bases and J 0 bases, leaving 17 bases between the germline ends. This CDR3 has 17 amino acids. Here the CDR3 DNA reads TGCGCCAGCAGCGTGAATTTGGGCCTTTTCTCCTACAATGAGCAGTTCTTC. Translated: CASSVNLGLFSYNEQFF.

This clone is a singleton in its sample. The chain combines TRBV6-5 with TRBJ1-2; possible D gene TRBD1, 6 bases. The germline V gene has CDR1 MNHEY and CDR2 SVGAGI. The V end was cut by 7 bases, the J end by 3 bases, with 18 bases between. The CDR3 extends over 15 amino acids. The CDR3: CASTSGGRVYYGYTF. The CDR3, as DNA: TGTGCCAGCACCTCCGGGGGGCGAGTATACTATGGCTACACCTTC.

The V and J genes are TRBV29-1 and TRBJ2-7; 11 nucleotides line up with TRBD2. Germline trimming cut 7 bases from V and 3 bases from J; bases unmatched to any gene: 5. Per the germline V gene, CDR1 is SQVTM and CDR2 is ANQGSEA. The CDR3 covers 13 residues. CDR3 amino acids: CSAGTSGLYEQYF. In nucleotides, the CDR3 is TGCAGCGCCGGGACTAGCGGCCTCTACGAGCAGTACTTC.

The rearrangement joins TRBV4-2 to TRBJ2-7, with TRBD2 as a possible D gene (5 bases). The CDR3 has 13 amino acids. Trimming cost V 0 bases and J 4 bases, with 7 bases left between them. Germline loops: CDR1 LGHNA, CDR2 YNFKEQ. CDR3 region: CASSQDRGYEQYF. The CDR3 DNA reads TGTGCCAGCAGCCAAGATAGAGGGTACGAGCAGTACTTC.

In this sample, this clone turned up a few times. The rearrangement links TRBV6-2 or TRBV6-3 to TRBJ1-5, with TRBD1 matching over 8 bases. Germline CDR1 MNHEY, CDR2 SVGEGT. V lost 3 bases to trimming and J lost 6 bases; unmatched junction nucleotides: 4. CDR3 length: 14 residues. The CDR3 sequence: CASSYGQGRQPQHF. The CDR3 DNA sequence: TGTGCCAGCAGTTATGGACAGGGTCGTCAGCCCCAGCATTTT.

The chain is built from TRBV21-1 and TRBJ2-1; the D call in the table, TRBD1, was not verified against the DNA. TRBV21-1 represents a pseudogene. The CDR3 runs to 15 residues. CDR3 coding DNA: TGTGCCACCGCCAGGGCAGGGGGAATCTACAATGAGCAGTTCTTC. Its protein product is CATARAGGIYNEQFF.